This T cell receptor (beta chain) was recovered during a study of T cells after yellow fever vaccination. Overall study findings and caveats: It was a weaker secondary response, yet one that peaked faster, at day 5 versus 15. The CD4 compartment and the CD8 compartment contained a small share of clonotypes in common.

This clonotype has more than one count but fewer than ten. Its target is unknown. Via MiXCR, TCRdb re-called the 5' RACE reads, giving one row per CDR3 protein. Among around 610,000 distinct CDR3 sequences, 13% were seen once, and the ten largest hold about 14%. With V trimmed by 3 bases and J by 9 bases, 7 bases remained unmatched. Germline lookup yields CDR1 SGHTA and CDR2 FQGNSA. CDR3 length equals 15 residues. This clonotype was obtained from a man aged 25 to 40 who received the YFV17D yellow fever vaccine. This chain connects TRBV7-2 to TRBJ2-1; 11 bases line up with TRBD2. The material was PBMCs, obtained on the day of the yellow fever booster vaccination. CDR3 sequence (DNA): TGTGCCAGCAGCTTTACTAGCGGGGGAAGGGGTGAGCAGTTCTTC. This sequence encodes CASSFTSGGRGEQFF.